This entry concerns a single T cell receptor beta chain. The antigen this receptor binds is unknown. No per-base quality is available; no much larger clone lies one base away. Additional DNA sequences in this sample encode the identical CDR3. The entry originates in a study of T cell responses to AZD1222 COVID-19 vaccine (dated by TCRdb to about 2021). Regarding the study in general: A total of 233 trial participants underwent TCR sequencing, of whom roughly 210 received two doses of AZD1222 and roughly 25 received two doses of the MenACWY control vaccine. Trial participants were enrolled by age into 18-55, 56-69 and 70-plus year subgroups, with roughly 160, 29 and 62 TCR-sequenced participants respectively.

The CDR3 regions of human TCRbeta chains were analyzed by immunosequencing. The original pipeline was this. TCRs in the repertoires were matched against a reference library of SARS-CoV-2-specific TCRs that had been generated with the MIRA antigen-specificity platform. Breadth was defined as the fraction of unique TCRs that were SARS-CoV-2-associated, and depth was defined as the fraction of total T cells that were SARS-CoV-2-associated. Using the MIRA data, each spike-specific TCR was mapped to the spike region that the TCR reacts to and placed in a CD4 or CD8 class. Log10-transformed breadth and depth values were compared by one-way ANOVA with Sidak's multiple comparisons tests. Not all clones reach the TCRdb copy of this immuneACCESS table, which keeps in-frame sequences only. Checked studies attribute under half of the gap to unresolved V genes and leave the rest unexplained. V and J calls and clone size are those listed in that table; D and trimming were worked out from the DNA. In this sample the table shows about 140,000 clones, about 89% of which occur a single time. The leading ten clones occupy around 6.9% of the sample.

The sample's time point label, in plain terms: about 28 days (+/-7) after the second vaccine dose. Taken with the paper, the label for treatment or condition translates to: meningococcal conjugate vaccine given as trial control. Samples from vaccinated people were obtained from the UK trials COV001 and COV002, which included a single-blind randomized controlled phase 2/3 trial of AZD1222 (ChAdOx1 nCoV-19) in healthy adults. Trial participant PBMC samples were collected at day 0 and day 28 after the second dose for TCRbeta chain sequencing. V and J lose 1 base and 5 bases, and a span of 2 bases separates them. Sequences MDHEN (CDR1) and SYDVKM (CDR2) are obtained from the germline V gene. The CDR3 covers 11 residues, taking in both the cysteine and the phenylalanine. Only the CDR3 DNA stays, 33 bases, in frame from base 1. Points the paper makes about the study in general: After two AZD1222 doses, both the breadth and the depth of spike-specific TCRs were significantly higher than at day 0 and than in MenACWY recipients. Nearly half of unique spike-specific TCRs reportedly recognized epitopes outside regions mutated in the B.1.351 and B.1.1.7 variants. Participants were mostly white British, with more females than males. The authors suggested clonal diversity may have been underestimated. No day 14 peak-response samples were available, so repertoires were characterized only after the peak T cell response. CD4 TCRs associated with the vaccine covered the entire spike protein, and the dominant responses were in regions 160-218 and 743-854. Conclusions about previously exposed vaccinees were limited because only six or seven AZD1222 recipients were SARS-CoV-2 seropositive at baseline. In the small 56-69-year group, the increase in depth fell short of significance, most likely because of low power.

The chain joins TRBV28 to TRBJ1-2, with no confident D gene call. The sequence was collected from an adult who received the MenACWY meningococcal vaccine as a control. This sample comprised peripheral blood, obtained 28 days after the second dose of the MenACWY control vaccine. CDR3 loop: CASSLSYGYTF. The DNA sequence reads TGTGCCAGCAGTTTATCTTATGGCTACACCTTC.